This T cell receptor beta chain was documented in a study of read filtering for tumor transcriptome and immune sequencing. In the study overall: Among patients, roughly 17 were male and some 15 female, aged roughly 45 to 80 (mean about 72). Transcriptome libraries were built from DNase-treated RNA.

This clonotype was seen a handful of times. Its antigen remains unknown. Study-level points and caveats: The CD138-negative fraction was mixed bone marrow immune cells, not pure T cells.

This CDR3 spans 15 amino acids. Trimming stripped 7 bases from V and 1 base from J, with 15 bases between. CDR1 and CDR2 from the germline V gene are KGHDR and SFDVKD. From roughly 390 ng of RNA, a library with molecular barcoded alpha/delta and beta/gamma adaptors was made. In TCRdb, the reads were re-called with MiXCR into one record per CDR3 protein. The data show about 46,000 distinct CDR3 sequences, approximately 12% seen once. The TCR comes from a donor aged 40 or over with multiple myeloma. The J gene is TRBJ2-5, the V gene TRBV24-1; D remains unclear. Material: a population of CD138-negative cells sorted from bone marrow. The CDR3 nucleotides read TGTGCCACCAGCCCCCCGGGTGGCCCCCAAGAGACCCAGTACTTC. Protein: CATSPPGGPQETQYF.